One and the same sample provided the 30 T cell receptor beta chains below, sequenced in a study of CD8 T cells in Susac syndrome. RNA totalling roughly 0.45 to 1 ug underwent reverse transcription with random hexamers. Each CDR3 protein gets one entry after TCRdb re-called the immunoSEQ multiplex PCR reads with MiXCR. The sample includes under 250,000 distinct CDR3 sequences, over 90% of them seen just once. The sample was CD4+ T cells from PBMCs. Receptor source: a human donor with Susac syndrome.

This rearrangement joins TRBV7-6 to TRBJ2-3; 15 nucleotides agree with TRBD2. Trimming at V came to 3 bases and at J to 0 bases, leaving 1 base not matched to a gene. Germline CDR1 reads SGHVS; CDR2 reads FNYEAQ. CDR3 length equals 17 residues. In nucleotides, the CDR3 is TGTGCCAGCAGCTTGGGACTAGCGGGGGGTAGCACAGATACGCAGTATTTT. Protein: CASSLGLAGGSTDTQYF.

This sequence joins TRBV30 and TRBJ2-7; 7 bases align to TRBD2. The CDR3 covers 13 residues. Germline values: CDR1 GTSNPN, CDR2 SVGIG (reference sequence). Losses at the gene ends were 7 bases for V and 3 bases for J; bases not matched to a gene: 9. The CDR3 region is CAFGRTGGYEQYF. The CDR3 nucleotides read TGTGCCTTCGGAAGGACGGGGGGCTACGAGCAGTACTTC.

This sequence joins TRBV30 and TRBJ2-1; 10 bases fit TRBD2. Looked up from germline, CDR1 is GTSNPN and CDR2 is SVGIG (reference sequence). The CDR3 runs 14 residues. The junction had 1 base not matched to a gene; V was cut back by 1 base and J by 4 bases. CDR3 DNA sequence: TGTGCCTGGAGTGCTAGCGGGGGATACAATGAGCAGTTCTTC. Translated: CAWSASGGYNEQFF.

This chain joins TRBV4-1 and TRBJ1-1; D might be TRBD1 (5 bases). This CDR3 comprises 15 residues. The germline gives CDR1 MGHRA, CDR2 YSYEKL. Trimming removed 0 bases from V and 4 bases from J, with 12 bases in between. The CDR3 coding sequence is TGCGCCAGCAGCCAAGAAGTTTCAGGGCTCACTGAAGCTTTCTTT. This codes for CASSQEVSGLTEAFF.

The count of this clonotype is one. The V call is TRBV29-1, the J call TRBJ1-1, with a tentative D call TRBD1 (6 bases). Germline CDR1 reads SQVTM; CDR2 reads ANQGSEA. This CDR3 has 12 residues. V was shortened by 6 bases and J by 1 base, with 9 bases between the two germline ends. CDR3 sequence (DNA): TGCAGCGTAACAGGGAGGAACACTGAAGCTTTCTTT. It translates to CSVTGRNTEAFF.

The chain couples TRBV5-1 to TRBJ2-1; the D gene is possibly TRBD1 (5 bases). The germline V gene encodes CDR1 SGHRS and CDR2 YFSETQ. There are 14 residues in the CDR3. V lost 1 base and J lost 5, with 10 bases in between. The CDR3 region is CASSLFGANNEQFF. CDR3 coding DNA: TGCGCCAGCAGCTTGTTTGGGGCCAACAATGAGCAGTTCTTC.

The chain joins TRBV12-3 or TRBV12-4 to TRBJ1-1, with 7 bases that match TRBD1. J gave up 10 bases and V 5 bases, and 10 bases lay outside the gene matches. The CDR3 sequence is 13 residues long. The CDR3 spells CASSPQQGFRAFF. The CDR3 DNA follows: TGTGCCAGCAGTCCACAACAGGGGTTTAGAGCTTTCTTT.

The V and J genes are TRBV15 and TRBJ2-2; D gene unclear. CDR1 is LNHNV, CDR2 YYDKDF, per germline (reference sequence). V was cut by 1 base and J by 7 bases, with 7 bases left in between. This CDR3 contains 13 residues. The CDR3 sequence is CATSRGGFGELFF. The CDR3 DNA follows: TGTGCCACCAGCAGAGGTGGATTCGGGGAGCTGTTTTTT.

For the CDR3, the DNA is TGTGCCAGCAGCCTTCCCCGCCCGGGAGAGAGTGAGCAGTTCTTC. It encodes CASSLPRPGESEQFF. J is TRBJ2-1 and V is TRBV4-2, with D possibly TRBD2 on 6 matching bases. With 4 bases removed from V and 9 bases from J, the gap between germline ends came to 19 bases. The CDR3 covers 15 residues. In germline, CDR1 is LGHNA, CDR2 YNFKEQ.

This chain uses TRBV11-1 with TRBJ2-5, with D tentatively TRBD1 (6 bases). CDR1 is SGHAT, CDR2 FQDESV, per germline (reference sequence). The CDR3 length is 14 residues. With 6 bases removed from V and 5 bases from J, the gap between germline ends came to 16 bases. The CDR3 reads CASRRDEGDETQYF. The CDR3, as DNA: TGTGCCAGCAGACGAGACGAGGGGGACGAGACCCAGTACTTC.

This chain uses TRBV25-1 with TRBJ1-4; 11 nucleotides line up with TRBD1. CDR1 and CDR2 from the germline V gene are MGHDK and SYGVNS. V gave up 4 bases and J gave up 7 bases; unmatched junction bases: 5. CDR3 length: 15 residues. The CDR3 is CASSVAGTGGEKLFF. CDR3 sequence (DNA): TGTGCCAGCAGTGTAGCCGGGACAGGGGGTGAAAAACTGTTTTTT. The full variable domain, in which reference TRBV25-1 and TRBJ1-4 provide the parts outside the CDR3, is EADIYQTPRYLVIGTGKKITLECSQTMGHDKMYWYQQDPGMELHLIHYSYGVNSTEKGDLSSESTVSRIRTEHFPLTLESARPSHTSQYLCASSVAGTGGEKLFFGSGTQLSVL.

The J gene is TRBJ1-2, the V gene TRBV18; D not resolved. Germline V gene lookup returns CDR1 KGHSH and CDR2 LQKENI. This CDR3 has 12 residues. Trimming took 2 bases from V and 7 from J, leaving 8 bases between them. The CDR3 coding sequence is TGTGCCAGCTCACCATTAGGAGGTGGCTACACCTTC. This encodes CASSPLGGGYTF.

The CDR3 nucleotides read TGCAGTGCTATTGGGACAGGGGGAGGCAATCAGCCCCAGCATTTT. Its protein product is CSAIGTGGGNQPQHF. V gene TRBV20-1 combines with J gene TRBJ1-5; TRBD1 matches 11 bases. CDR3 size: 15 residues. The junction had 4 bases not matched to a gene; V was cut back by 4 bases and J by 2 bases. Germline V gene sequence: CDR1 DFQATT, CDR2 SNEGSKA (reference sequence).

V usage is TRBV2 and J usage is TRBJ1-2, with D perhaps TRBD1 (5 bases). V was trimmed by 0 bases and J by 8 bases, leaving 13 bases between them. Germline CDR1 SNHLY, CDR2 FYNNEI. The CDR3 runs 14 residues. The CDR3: CASSEARASGGYTF. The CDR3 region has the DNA TGTGCCAGCAGTGAAGCCAGGGCCTCAGGAGGCTACACCTTC.

The CDR3 spells CASSYSGRVGSGNTIYF. CDR3 sequence (DNA): TGTGCCAGCAGTTACTCGGGCAGGGTAGGCTCTGGAAACACCATATATTTT. The chain has TRBV6-5 and TRBJ1-3; tentatively, D is TRBD1 (5 bases). The germline V gene has CDR1 MNHEY and CDR2 SVGAGI. V lost 0 bases and J 0 bases, leaving 12 bases between the germline ends. CDR3 length equals 17 residues.

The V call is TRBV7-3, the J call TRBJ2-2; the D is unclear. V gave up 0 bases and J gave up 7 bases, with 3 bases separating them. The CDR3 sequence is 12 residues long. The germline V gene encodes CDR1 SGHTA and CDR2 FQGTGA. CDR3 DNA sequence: TGTGCCAGCAGCTTAACTAGCGGGGAGCTGTTTTTT. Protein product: CASSLTSGELFF.

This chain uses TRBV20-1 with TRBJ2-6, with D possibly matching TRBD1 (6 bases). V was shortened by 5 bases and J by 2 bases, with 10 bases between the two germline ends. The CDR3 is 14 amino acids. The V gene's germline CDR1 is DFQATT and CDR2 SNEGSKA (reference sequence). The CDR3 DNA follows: TGCAGTGCTCAACAGGGCCCTGGGGCCAACGTCCTGACTTTC. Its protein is CSAQQGPGANVLTF.

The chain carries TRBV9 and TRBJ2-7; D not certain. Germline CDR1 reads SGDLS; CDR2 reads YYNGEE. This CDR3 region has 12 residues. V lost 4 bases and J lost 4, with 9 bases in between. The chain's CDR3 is CASSFPDYEQYF. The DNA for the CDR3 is TGTGCCAGCAGCTTCCCGGATTACGAGCAGTACTTC.

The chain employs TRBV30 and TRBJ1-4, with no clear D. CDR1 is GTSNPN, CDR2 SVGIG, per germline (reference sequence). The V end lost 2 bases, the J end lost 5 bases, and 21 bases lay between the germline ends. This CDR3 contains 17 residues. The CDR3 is CAWSYTEDSSENEKLFF. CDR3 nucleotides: TGTGCCTGGAGTTATACAGAAGATTCAAGCGAGAATGAAAAACTGTTTTTT.

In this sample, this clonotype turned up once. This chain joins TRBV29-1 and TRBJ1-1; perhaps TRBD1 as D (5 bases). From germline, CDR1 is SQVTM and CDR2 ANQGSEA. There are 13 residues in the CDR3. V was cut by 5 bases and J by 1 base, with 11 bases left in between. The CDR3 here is CSVFFDRNTEAFF. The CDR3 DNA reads TGCAGCGTTTTTTTCGACAGGAACACTGAAGCTTTCTTT.

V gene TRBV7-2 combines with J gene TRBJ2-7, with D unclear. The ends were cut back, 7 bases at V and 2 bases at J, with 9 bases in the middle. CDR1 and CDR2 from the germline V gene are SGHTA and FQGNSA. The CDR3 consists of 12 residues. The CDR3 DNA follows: TGTGCCAGCACCCCCGGTACCTACGAGCAGTACTTC. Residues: CASTPGTYEQYF.

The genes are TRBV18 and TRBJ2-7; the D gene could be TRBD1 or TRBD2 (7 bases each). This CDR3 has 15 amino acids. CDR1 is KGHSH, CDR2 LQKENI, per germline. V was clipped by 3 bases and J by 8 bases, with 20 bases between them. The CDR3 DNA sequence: TGTGCCAGCTCACCGACGGACACGGGGAGGGGGCAGCAGTACTTC. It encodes CASSPTDTGRGQQYF.

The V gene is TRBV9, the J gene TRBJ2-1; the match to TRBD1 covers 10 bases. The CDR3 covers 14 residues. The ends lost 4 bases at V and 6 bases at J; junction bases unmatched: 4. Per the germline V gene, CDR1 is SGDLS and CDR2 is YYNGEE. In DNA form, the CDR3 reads TGTGCCAGCAGCTCCGACAGGGGGCGCAATGAGCAGTTCTTC. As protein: CASSSDRGRNEQFF.

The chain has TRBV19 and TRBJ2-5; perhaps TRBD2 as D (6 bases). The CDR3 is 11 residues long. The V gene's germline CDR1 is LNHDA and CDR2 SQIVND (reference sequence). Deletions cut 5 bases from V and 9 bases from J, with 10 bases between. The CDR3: CASSPGVSQYF. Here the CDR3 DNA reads TGTGCCAGTAGTCCGGGGGTTTCCCAGTACTTC.

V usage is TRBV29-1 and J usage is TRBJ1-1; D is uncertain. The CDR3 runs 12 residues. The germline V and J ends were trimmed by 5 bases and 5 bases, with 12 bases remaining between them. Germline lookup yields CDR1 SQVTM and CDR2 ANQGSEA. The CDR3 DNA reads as TGCAGCGTTCGGGCCTCCCAGACTGAAGCTTTCTTT. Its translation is CSVRASQTEAFF. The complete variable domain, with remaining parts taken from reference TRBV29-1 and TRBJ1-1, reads SAVISQKPSRDICQRGTSLTIQCQVDSQVTMMFWYRQQPGQSLTLIATANQGSEATYESGFVIDKFPISRPNLTFSTLTVSNMSPEDSSIYLCSVRASQTEAFFGQGTRLTVV.

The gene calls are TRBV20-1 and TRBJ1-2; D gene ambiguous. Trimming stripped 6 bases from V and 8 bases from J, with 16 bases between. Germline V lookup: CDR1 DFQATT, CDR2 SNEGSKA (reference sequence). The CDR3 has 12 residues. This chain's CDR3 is CSAFDPPEGYTF. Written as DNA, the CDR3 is TGCAGTGCCTTCGATCCCCCCGAAGGCTACACCTTC.

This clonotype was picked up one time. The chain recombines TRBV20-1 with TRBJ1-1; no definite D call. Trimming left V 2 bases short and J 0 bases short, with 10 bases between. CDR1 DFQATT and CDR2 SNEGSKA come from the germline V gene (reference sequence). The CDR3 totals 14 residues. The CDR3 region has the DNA TGCAGTGCTAGACCATTGGAGTTGAACACTGAAGCTTTCTTT. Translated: CSARPLELNTEAFF.

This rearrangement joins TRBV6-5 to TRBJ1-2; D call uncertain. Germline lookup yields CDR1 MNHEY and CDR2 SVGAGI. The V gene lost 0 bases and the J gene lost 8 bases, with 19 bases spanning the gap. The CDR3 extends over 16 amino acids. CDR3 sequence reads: CASSYSMRLFVEGYTF. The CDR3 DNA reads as TGTGCCAGCAGTTACTCGATGCGGCTTTTTGTGGAGGGCTACACCTTC.

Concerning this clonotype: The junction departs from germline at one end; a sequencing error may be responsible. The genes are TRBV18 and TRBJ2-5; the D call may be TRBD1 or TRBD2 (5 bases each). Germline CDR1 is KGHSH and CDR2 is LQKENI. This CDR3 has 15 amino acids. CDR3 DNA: TGTGCCAGCTCACCCCTTCTTTGGGACCAGGAGACCCAGTACTTC. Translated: CASSPLLWDQETQYF.

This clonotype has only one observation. CDR3 sequence: CASRTDRLSGYTF. The CDR3 nucleotides read TGTGCCAGCAGAACTGACCGCCTGAGTGGCTACACCTTC. The chain is built from TRBV6-5 and TRBJ1-2; D remains ambiguous. This CDR3 spans 13 amino acids. Germline lookup yields CDR1 MNHEY and CDR2 SVGAGI. V was trimmed by 6 bases and J by 7 bases, leaving 15 bases between them.